This T cell receptor beta chain was identified during a study of CD8 T cells in Susac syndrome. Roughly 0.45 to 1 ug RNA was reverse transcribed with random hexamers. TCRdb reprocessed the immunoSEQ multiplex PCR reads with MiXCR, giving one entry per CDR3 protein. The profile shows hundreds of thousands of distinct CDR3 sequences, 89% of them singletons. The source of this sequence is a human donor with multiple sclerosis. Sequencing was performed on CD8+ T cells from PBMCs.

Here the CDR3 reads CASSQSGQLVPPLAKNIQYF. The CDR3 nucleotides read TGCGCCAGCAGCCAATCCGGACAGCTAGTTCCCCCACTAGCCAAAAACATTCAGTACTTC. The chain joins TRBV4-3 to TRBJ2-4, with D possibly matching TRBD1 (6 bases). Germline V lookup: CDR1 LGHNA, CDR2 YSLEER. V lost 2 bases to trimming and J lost 0 bases, with 23 bases between them. This CDR3 region has 20 residues.